Presented here are 12 T cell receptor beta chains from one specimen sequenced in a study of blood T cell repertoires in COVID-19. The repertoire was sequenced with immunoSEQ multiplex PCR; TCRdb's copy has only in-frame clones and lacks some. The sample lists 370,000 or so clones, 81% occurring once. Specimen: peripheral blood. These receptors were taken from a human donor with acute or convalescent COVID-19. The donor label of this sample is uncertain.

The chain uses TRBV2 and TRBJ2-1; no reliable D call. The V gene's germline CDR1 is SNHLY and CDR2 FYNNEI. The CDR3 is made up of 14 amino acids. The V gene lost 7 bases and the J gene lost 0 bases, with 10 bases spanning the gap. CDR3 nucleotide sequence: TGTGCCAGCACCCCTATTAGCTCCTACAATGAGCAGTTCTTC. Protein product: CASTPISSYNEQFF.

This chain connects TRBV7-7 to TRBJ2-7; TRBD1 might be the D (6 bases). This CDR3 region has 15 residues. V gave up 3 bases and J gave up 4 bases, with 16 bases separating them. Germline CDR1 is SSHAT and CDR2 is FNYEAQ (reference sequence). The CDR3 here is CASSFLEGVEYEQYF. The CDR3 DNA follows: TGTGCCAGCAGCTTTCTCGAGGGGGTCGAGTACGAGCAGTACTTC.

The gene calls are TRBV19 and TRBJ1-5; D perhaps matches TRBD1 (6 bases). The CDR3 runs 15 residues. The V end lost 6 bases, the J end lost 7 bases, and 19 bases lay between the germline ends. Germline values: CDR1 LNHDA, CDR2 SQIVND (reference sequence). CDR3 amino acids: CASSRGGTGGQPQHF. The CDR3 DNA sequence: TGTGCCAGTAGCCGAGGGGGGACCGGGGGGCAGCCCCAGCATTTT.

The V and J genes are TRBV3-1 (or the pseudogene TRBV3-2) and TRBJ2-5; D gene unclear. Trimming took off 1 base at V and 0 bases at J, with 12 bases between the two ends. The CDR3 is made up of 16 amino acids. Per germline, CDR1 LGHDT and CDR2 YNNKEL (reference sequence). The CDR3 nucleotides are TGTGCCAGCAGCCAAGGTGCAGCCAGGCACCAAGAGACCCAGTACTTC. Translation: CASSQGAARHQETQYF.

In this sample, this clone turned up once. The chain employs TRBV19 and TRBJ1-5; D unclear. The length of the CDR3 is 14 residues. Germline assignment: CDR1 LNHDA and CDR2 SQIVND (reference sequence). Trimming stripped 0 bases from V and 5 bases from J, with 8 bases between. CDR3 DNA: TGTGCCAGTAGTATAGACGGGGAGTATCAGCCCCAGCATTTT. Residues: CASSIDGEYQPQHF.

CDR3: CASSLGTGNSYEQYF. DNA for the CDR3: TGTGCCAGCTCACTGGGGACAGGGAACTCCTACGAGCAGTACTTC. The V gene is TRBV18, the J gene TRBJ2-7; 9 positions agree with TRBD1. The V and J ends lost 4 bases and 0 bases, in that order; junction bases with no gene match: 4. This CDR3 comprises 15 residues. Germline assignment: CDR1 KGHSH and CDR2 LQKENI.

The gene calls are TRBV3-1 (or the pseudogene TRBV3-2) and TRBJ2-1, with 7 bases that match TRBD2. Germline trimming cut 3 bases from V and 5 bases from J; bases unmatched to any gene: 7. CDR1 and CDR2 (germline): LGHDT, YNNKEL (reference sequence). CDR3 length: 15 residues. In DNA, the CDR3 is TGTGCCAGCAGCCACTCGGGAGGCCGGAACAATGAGCAGTTCTTC. Its protein is CASSHSGGRNNEQFF.

This clone showed up just a few times. This same CDR3 is encoded by further DNA sequences in the sample. This chain connects TRBV11-2 to TRBJ2-7, with D unresolved. CDR3 length: 12 amino acids. V lost 5 bases to trimming and J lost 0 bases, with 5 bases between them. The germline V gene has CDR1 SGHAT and CDR2 FQNNGV. Written as DNA, the CDR3 is TGTGCCAGCAGCCCTTCCTCCTACGAGCAGTACTTC. Translation: CASSPSSYEQYF.

This clone has just a few counts. The genes are TRBV28 and TRBJ1-2, with 7 bases lining up with TRBD1. Losses at the gene ends were 3 bases for V and 7 bases for J; bases not matched to a gene: 5. The CDR3 covers 13 residues. The germline gives CDR1 MDHEN, CDR2 SYDVKM. The CDR3 loop reads CASSFVGGGGYTF. The CDR3 nucleotides are TGTGCCAGCAGTTTCGTAGGGGGCGGTGGCTACACCTTC.

The chain combines TRBV4-2 with TRBJ1-2; 9 positions agree with TRBD1. Germline CDR1 is LGHNA and CDR2 is YNFKEQ. Trimming removed 0 bases from V and 0 bases from J; junction bases left unmatched: 2. The CDR3 is 16 amino acids. CDR3 residues: CASSQEGTGTNYGYTF. For the CDR3, the DNA is TGTGCCAGCAGCCAAGAAGGGACAGGGACTAACTATGGCTACACCTTC.

This chain links TRBV2 with TRBJ2-1; 9 bases are a match to TRBD2. The CDR3 is made up of 17 amino acids. CDR1 SNHLY and CDR2 FYNNEI come from the germline V gene. J was trimmed by 3 bases and V by 2 bases; bases with no gene match: 8. CDR3 in DNA: TGTGCCAGCAGTGAACGGATAGCGGGGGCTCTCTACAATGAGCAGTTCTTC. Protein sequence: CASSERIAGALYNEQFF.

The chain uses TRBV18 and TRBJ2-5; D may be TRBD2 (5 bases). The germline CDR1 and CDR2 sequences are KGHSH and LQKENI. CDR3 size: 16 residues. V gave up 0 bases and J gave up 5 bases, with 16 bases separating them. CDR3 in DNA: TGTGCCAGCTCACCACCAGTTAGGACGGACTTGGAGACCCAGTACTTC. Its translation: CASSPPVRTDLETQYF.